Listed below are T cell receptor beta chains from one sample, sequenced in a study of regulatory T cells in long-lasting Graves disease. TCRdb fed the multiplex PCR reads into MiXCR, producing one record per CDR3 protein. Found here are some 370,000 distinct CDR3 sequences, about a fifth of them singletons; the top ten hold about a fifth. The sequencing here drew on peripheral blood mononuclear cells (PBMCs), taken when the disease was refractory, from a patient treated with antithyroid drugs. The receptor set was obtained from a female donor with Graves disease. Both conserved end residues are trimmed from each CDR3. Clone size is stated in some rows and not others, as once, few, many or a class when expanded.

>TRBV6-5|14|-
ASSYSSETASYEQY
>TRBV10-3|13|-
AISESGLVENIRY
>TRBV9|12|-
ASSPSGTSGEQY
>TRBV12-3/TRBV12-4|12|-
ASTQRKSTDTQY
>TRBV11-1|13|many
ASSLGTSGSHEQY
>TRBV24-1|11|-
ATSDPQGKKQF
>TRBV15|14|-
ATGSELGGLNQPQH
>TRBV12-3/TRBV12-4|12|few
ASTGGQGSYEQY
>TRBV18|12|-
ASSPKDRNSPLH
>TRBV25-1|13|-
ASSELGPDTGELF
>TRBV6-5|12|many
ASSYSRGRGELF
>TRBV20-1|12|-
SANTGGRRTEAF
>TRBV6-1|14|many
ASRERVSGSIDEQY
>TRBV7-2|12|many
ASSLSGGEEKLF
>TRBV28|12|-
ASSFIELSYGYT